What follows are 2 T cell receptor beta chains derived from one specimen sequenced in a study of blood T cell repertoires in COVID-19. The repertoire was sequenced with immunoSEQ multiplex PCR; TCRdb's copy has only in-frame clones and lacks some. The sample yields 100,000 to 120,000 clones, about four fifths seen once. Sequences were obtained from peripheral blood. The source is a woman in her thirties or forties with acute or convalescent COVID-19.

V usage is TRBV10-3 and J usage is TRBJ1-1; no definite D call. Trimming shortened V by 6 bases and J by 0 bases, and 5 bases separated the two germline ends. This CDR3 contains 12 residues. Germline V CDR1 and CDR2: ENHRY, SYGVKD. In nucleotides, the CDR3 is TGTGCCATCAGCCCCATGAACACTGAAGCTTTCTTT. This translates into CAISPMNTEAFF.

This chain joins TRBV5-1 and TRBJ2-3, with 7 nucleotides matching TRBD1. Trimming took 0 bases from V and 4 from J; bases not matched to a gene: 5. The CDR3 contains 15 residues. The V gene's germline CDR1 is SGHRS and CDR2 YFSETQ. The CDR3 coding sequence is TGCGCCAGCAGCTTGGGACAGGGTATCGCAGATACGCAGTATTTT. Translation: CASSLGQGIADTQYF.